This T cell receptor (beta chain) originates from a study of CD8 T cells in ankylosing spondylitis. Germline V gives CDR1 ENHRY, CDR2 SYGVKD. V lost 4 bases to trimming and J lost 7 bases, with 11 bases between them. The CDR3 sequence is 13 residues long. Study-level results: Reactive arthritis synovial fluid and blood previously showed some of these motif variants. Researchers reportedly found disease-linked clones significantly enriched in matched ankylosing spondylitis synovial fluid. There was a TCR beta motif, made of fewer than 10 highly homologous variants, that appeared characteristic of ankylosing spondylitis blood.

Regarding this clonotype: Antigen unknown.

The authors made TCR beta libraries by quantitative 5'-RACE with molecular barcodes. One entry per CDR3 protein results from TCRdb running MiXCR on the 5' RACE reads. The table shows some 290,000 distinct CDR3 sequences, with over 15% occurring only once. V usage is TRBV10-3 and J usage is TRBJ1-5; the D is unclear. The sequenced sample was blood, either unsorted or a sorted T cell fraction (not recorded which). The receptor was isolated from a male donor with ankylosing spondylitis or in good health (not recorded which). The CDR3 loop reads CAISADEEQPQHF. The CDR3 DNA sequence: TGTGCCATCAGTGCAGACGAAGAACAGCCCCAGCATTTT.